Listed below are T cell receptor beta chains from one sample, sequenced in a study of technical replicates of blood from a handful of donors. Some clones are missing from TCRdb's copy, which holds only in-frame ones; the method was immunoSEQ multiplex PCR. The sample shows approximately 70,000 clones, roughly nine tenths of them seen only once. The sequencing input was T cells isolated from PBMCs. The receptors come from a human donor in good health. The CDR3 runs from the conserved cysteine through the conserved F or W. The order of the fields is clone size, J gene, V gene, D gene, CDR3 protein, CDR3 DNA. D genes are given only for firm matches. Not every row has a clone size; where given, it reads once, few, many or a size class.

>NA|TRBJ2-7|TRBV5-1|NA
CASSFTYRVGEQYF
TGCGCCAGCAGCTTTACGTACAGGGTCGGCGAGCAGTACTTC
>NA|TRBJ2-5|TRBV18|TRBD1
CASSQGAQETQYF
TGTGCCAGCTCACAGGGGGCGCAGGAGACCCAGTACTTC
>NA|TRBJ1-2|TRBV19|TRBD1
CASRYRRTGAIGYTF
TGTGCCAGTAGATATCGTAGGACAGGGGCCATCGGCTACACCTTC
>NA|TRBJ2-1|TRBV6-1|NA
CASTKVAAYNEQFF
TGTGCCAGCACTAAGGTAGCAGCTTACAATGAGCAGTTCTTC
>once|TRBJ1-2|TRBV27|NA
CASSPIAGKGYTF
TGTGCCAGCAGCCCTATCGCGGGCAAGGGCTACACCTTC
>NA|TRBJ2-2|TRBV9|TRBD1
CASSQRGQGFEELFF
TGTGCCAGCAGCCAGAGGGGACAGGGATTTGAAGAGCTGTTTTTT
>NA|TRBJ1-5|TRBV30|TRBD1
CALAGQGSNQPQHF
TGTGCCCTCGCGGGACAGGGGAGCAATCAGCCCCAGCATTTT
>NA|TRBJ2-3|TRBV7-9|TRBD2
CASSPRTSGRMRTDTQYF
TGTGCCAGCAGCCCCCGGACTAGCGGGAGAATGCGCACAGATACGCAGTATTTT
>NA|TRBJ2-3|TRBV28|NA
CASSLLGRTVTDTQYF
TGTGCCAGCAGTTTACTTGGGAGGACGGTCACAGATACGCAGTATTTT
>NA|TRBJ1-1|TRBV4-3|NA
CASSQGDREAFF
TGCGCCAGCAGCCAGGGCGACAGGGAAGCTTTCTTT
>NA|TRBJ1-5|TRBV5-8|NA
CASSLTGLLHQPQHF
TGTGCCAGCAGCTTGACAGGCCTTTTGCATCAGCCCCAGCATTTT
>NA|TRBJ2-1|TRBV30|NA
CAWSVFSGPGSEQFF
TGTGCCTGGAGTGTCTTTAGCGGCCCAGGTAGTGAGCAGTTCTTC
>NA|TRBJ2-7|TRBV28|NA
CASSLSGLEQYF
TGTGCCAGCAGTTTATCGGGGTTGGAGCAGTACTTC
>NA|TRBJ1-2|TRBV7-9|TRBD1
CASSLYEPDRAQLNTF
TGTGCCAGCAGCCTGTACGAACCAGACAGGGCCCAGTTGAACACCTTC
>NA|TRBJ2-3|TRBV28|NA
CASSPPLFGTDTQYF
TGTGCCAGCAGCCCCCCCTTATTCGGCACAGATACGCAGTATTTT
>NA|TRBJ1-1|TRBV7-2|NA
CASSSQDRGAFF
TGTGCCAGCAGCTCTCAAGACCGGGGAGCTTTCTTT
>NA|TRBJ1-2|TRBV5-4|TRBD1
CASSPEPGQGAYGYTF
TGTGCCAGCAGCCCGGAACCGGGACAGGGGGCCTATGGCTACACCTTC
>NA|TRBJ2-3|TRBV28|TRBD2
CASTLSGRGFTDTQYF
TGTGCCAGCACTCTTAGCGGGAGAGGGTTCACAGATACGCAGTATTTT
>once|TRBJ1-1|TRBV7-9|NA
CASSPRGFLEAFF
TGTGCCAGCAGCCCAAGGGGTTTCCTTGAAGCTTTCTTT
>NA|TRBJ1-2|TRBV19|NA
CASSIGQTNYGYTF
TGTGCCAGTAGTATAGGGCAGACTAACTATGGCTACACCTTC
>NA|TRBJ2-1|TRBV7-3|NA
CASSLAGGYNEQFF
TGTGCCAGCAGCTTAGCGGGCGGGTACAATGAGCAGTTCTTC
>NA|TRBJ1-3|TRBV5-4|NA
CASSSGISGNTIYF
TGTGCCAGCAGCTCGGGTATCTCTGGAAACACCATATATTTT
>NA|TRBJ1-4|TRBV7-8|NA
CASSLAWGGNEKLFF
TGTGCCAGCAGCTTAGCTTGGGGGGGAAATGAAAAACTGTTTTTT
>NA|TRBJ2-1|TRBV5-6|NA
CASSLVEVAPYNEQFF
TGTGCCAGCAGCTTGGTCGAAGTAGCGCCATACAATGAGCAGTTCTTC
>NA|TRBJ2-3|TRBV4-1|NA
CASSSPRGTRDTQYF
TGCGCCAGCAGCTCTCCCAGAGGGACAAGAGATACGCAGTATTTT
>NA|TRBJ2-6|TRBV29-1|NA
CSVPGETGANVLTF
TGCAGCGTCCCGGGGGAAACGGGGGCCAACGTCCTGACTTTC
>NA|TRBJ2-5|TRBV6-5|TRBD2
CASSSILAGEETQYF
TGTGCCAGCAGTTCCATACTAGCGGGAGAAGAGACCCAGTACTTC
>NA|TRBJ2-7|TRBV12-5|NA
CASGQIYEQYF
TGTGCTAGTGGCCAGATCTACGAGCAGTACTTC
>NA|TRBJ2-7|TRBV7-9|NA
CASSYRVYEQYF
TGTGCCAGCAGCTACCGGGTCTACGAGCAGTACTTC
>NA|TRBJ2-7|TRBV9|TRBD2
CASSVDESSGSYEQYF
TGTGCCAGCAGCGTAGACGAGTCTAGCGGAAGCTACGAGCAGTACTTC
>NA|TRBJ1-5|TRBV6-4|TRBD1
CASRKRGQGLYQPQHF
TGTGCCAGCAGAAAAAGAGGACAGGGCCTATATCAGCCCCAGCATTTT
>NA|TRBJ1-4|TRBV5-6|NA
CASSLAYSGATNEKLFF
TGTGCCAGCAGCTTGGCCTACTCAGGGGCAACTAATGAAAAACTGTTTTTT
>NA|TRBJ2-3|TRBV9|TRBD1
CASSFDPPGQGTDTQYF
TGTGCCAGCAGCTTCGATCCACCGGGACAGGGCACAGATACGCAGTATTTT
>NA|TRBJ2-2|TRBV6-1|TRBD1
CASSVGTVANTGELFF
TGTGCCAGCAGTGTAGGGACAGTAGCGAACACCGGGGAGCTGTTTTTT
>NA|TRBJ2-7|TRBV5-5|TRBD1
CASSSGTGTYEQYF
TGTGCCAGCAGCTCCGGGACAGGGACCTACGAGCAGTACTTC